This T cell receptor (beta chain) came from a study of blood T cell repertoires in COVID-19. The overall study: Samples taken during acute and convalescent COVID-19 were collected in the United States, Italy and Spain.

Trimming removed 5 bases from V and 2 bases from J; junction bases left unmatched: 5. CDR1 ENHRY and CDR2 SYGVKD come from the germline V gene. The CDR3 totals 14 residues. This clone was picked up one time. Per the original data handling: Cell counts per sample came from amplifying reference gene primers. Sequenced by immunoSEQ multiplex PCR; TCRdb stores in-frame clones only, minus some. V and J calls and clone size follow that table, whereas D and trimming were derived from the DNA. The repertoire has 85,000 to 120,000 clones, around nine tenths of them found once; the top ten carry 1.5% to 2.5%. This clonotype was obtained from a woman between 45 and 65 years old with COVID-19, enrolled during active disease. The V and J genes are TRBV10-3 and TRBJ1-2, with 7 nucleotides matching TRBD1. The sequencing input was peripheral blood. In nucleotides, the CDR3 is TGTGCCATCAGTCGACAGGGCCAAAACTATGGCTACACCTTC. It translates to CAISRQGQNYGYTF.